A selection of T cell receptor beta chains follows, all from one sample in a study of response to subunit inactivated influenza vaccine. TCRdb re-called the RT-PCR reads with MiXCR, one entry per CDR3 protein. This table has about 570,000 distinct CDR3 sequences, around 11% appearing once. The data also belong to a second study, concerning T cells expressing NK-cell markers.

Sample: PBMCs from blood, taken on the day of vaccination. The receptor set was obtained from a man aged 50 or older who received an inactivated influenza vaccine. Both conserved end residues are part of each CDR3. A D gene is named only where the DNA matches it firmly. Rows give clone size only sometimes, using once, few, many, or a class for an expanded clone.

>.|TRBJ2-2|.|TRBV12-3/TRBV12-4
CASRATGARAAGELFF
TGTGCCAGCAGGGCTACGGGGGCGAGGGCAGCCGGGGAGCTGTTTTTT
>few|TRBJ2-2|.|TRBV15
CATGRRLGGANTGELFF
TGTGCCACCGGAAGGAGGCTGGGGGGCGCGAACACCGGGGAGCTGTTTTTT
>.|TRBJ2-1|.|TRBV9
CASSPISAGGLIEQFF
TGTGCCAGCAGCCCCATCTCCGCCGGGGGACTCATTGAGCAGTTCTTC
>.|TRBJ2-3|.|TRBV5-1
CASSLGTQGDTQYF
TGCGCCAGCAGCCTGGGGACTCAGGGAGATACGCAGTATTTT
>few|TRBJ2-3|TRBD2|TRBV20-1
CSARDREGRTDTQYF
TGCAGTGCTAGAGATCGGGAGGGTAGGACAGATACGCAGTATTTT
>many|TRBJ1-1|.|TRBV6-2/TRBV6-3
CASSYWAEAFF
TGTGCCAGCAGTTACTGGGCTGAAGCTTTCTTT
>many|TRBJ2-1|TRBD2|TRBV20-1
CSARGLAGGKYNEQFF
TGCAGTGCTAGAGGTCTAGCGGGGGGGAAATACAATGAGCAGTTCTTC
>.|TRBJ1-5|.|TRBV2
CASNQAGDGPQHF
TGTGCCAGCAATCAGGCAGGGGATGGGCCCCAGCATTTT
>few|TRBJ2-5|.|TRBV10-3
CAISGGGRRAGAQQSQETQYF
TGTGCCATCAGTGGCGGGGGTCGACGCGCGGGGGCCCAACAAAGCCAAGAGACCCAGTACTTC
>.|TRBJ2-7|.|TRBV25-1
CASSLTGSGKYEQYF
TGTGCCAGCAGTCTAACAGGGTCAGGAAAATACGAGCAGTACTTC
>.|TRBJ2-1|TRBD1|TRBV11-2
CASSLRMGTGFDEQFF
TGTGCCAGCAGCTTACGCATGGGGACAGGGTTCGATGAGCAGTTCTTC
>few|TRBJ2-5|TRBD2|TRBV29-1
CSVHGGVRETQYF
TGCAGCGTGCATGGGGGGGTAAGGGAGACCCAGTACTTC
>few|TRBJ2-7|TRBD2|TRBV6-1
CASRPGLAGLYEQYF
TGTGCCAGCAGACCCGGACTAGCGGGACTCTACGAGCAGTACTTC
>few|TRBJ2-1|.|TRBV5-1
CASSQGRVRNEQFF
TGCGCCAGCAGCCAGGGTAGAGTCCGGAATGAGCAGTTCTTC
>.|TRBJ2-1|TRBD2|TRBV7-2
CASSLDSGGAYNEQFF
TGTGCCAGCAGCTTAGACAGCGGGGGGGCTTACAATGAGCAGTTCTTC
>many|TRBJ1-2|TRBD1|TRBV20-1
CSASPAGTVNPGGYTF
TGCAGTGCTAGCCCCGCCGGGACAGTGAACCCCGGGGGCTACACCTTC
>few|TRBJ2-5|.|TRBV28
CASSLLFASAQETQYF
TGTGCCAGCAGTTTATTATTTGCTAGCGCGCAGGAGACCCAGTACTTC
>few|TRBJ1-1|.|TRBV20-1
CSAMRRVEAFF
TGCAGTGCTATGCGGAGGGTCGAAGCTTTCTTT
>.|TRBJ2-1|.|TRBV28
CASSSPVDSSDYNEQFF
TGTGCCAGCAGCTCACCTGTAGACAGTTCGGACTACAATGAGCAGTTCTTC
>.|TRBJ2-1|TRBD2|TRBV24-1
CATSDLTSAIGAFF
TGTGCCACCAGTGATCTAACTAGCGCAATTGGCGCGTTCTTC
>few|TRBJ2-2|.|TRBV12-3/TRBV12-4
CASSPERTNTGELFF
TGTGCCAGCAGTCCGGAGAGAACCAACACCGGGGAGCTGTTTTTT
>.|TRBJ2-7|.|TRBV20-1
CSAEILGGYEQYF
TGCAGTGCCGAGATACTTGGGGGCTACGAGCAGTACTTC
>.|TRBJ1-2|TRBD1|TRBV29-1
CSVRQGAPGGYTF
TGCAGCGTACGACAGGGGGCCCCGGGCGGCTACACCTTC
>.|TRBJ1-2|.|TRBV6-5
CASSSPLGVYGYTF
TGTGCCAGCAGTTCCCCGTTAGGGGTCTATGGCTACACCTTC
>many|TRBJ2-1|TRBD2|TRBV5-1
CASSSQRVAGSYNEQFF
TGCGCCAGCAGCTCGCAAAGAGTAGCGGGGTCCTACAATGAGCAGTTCTTC